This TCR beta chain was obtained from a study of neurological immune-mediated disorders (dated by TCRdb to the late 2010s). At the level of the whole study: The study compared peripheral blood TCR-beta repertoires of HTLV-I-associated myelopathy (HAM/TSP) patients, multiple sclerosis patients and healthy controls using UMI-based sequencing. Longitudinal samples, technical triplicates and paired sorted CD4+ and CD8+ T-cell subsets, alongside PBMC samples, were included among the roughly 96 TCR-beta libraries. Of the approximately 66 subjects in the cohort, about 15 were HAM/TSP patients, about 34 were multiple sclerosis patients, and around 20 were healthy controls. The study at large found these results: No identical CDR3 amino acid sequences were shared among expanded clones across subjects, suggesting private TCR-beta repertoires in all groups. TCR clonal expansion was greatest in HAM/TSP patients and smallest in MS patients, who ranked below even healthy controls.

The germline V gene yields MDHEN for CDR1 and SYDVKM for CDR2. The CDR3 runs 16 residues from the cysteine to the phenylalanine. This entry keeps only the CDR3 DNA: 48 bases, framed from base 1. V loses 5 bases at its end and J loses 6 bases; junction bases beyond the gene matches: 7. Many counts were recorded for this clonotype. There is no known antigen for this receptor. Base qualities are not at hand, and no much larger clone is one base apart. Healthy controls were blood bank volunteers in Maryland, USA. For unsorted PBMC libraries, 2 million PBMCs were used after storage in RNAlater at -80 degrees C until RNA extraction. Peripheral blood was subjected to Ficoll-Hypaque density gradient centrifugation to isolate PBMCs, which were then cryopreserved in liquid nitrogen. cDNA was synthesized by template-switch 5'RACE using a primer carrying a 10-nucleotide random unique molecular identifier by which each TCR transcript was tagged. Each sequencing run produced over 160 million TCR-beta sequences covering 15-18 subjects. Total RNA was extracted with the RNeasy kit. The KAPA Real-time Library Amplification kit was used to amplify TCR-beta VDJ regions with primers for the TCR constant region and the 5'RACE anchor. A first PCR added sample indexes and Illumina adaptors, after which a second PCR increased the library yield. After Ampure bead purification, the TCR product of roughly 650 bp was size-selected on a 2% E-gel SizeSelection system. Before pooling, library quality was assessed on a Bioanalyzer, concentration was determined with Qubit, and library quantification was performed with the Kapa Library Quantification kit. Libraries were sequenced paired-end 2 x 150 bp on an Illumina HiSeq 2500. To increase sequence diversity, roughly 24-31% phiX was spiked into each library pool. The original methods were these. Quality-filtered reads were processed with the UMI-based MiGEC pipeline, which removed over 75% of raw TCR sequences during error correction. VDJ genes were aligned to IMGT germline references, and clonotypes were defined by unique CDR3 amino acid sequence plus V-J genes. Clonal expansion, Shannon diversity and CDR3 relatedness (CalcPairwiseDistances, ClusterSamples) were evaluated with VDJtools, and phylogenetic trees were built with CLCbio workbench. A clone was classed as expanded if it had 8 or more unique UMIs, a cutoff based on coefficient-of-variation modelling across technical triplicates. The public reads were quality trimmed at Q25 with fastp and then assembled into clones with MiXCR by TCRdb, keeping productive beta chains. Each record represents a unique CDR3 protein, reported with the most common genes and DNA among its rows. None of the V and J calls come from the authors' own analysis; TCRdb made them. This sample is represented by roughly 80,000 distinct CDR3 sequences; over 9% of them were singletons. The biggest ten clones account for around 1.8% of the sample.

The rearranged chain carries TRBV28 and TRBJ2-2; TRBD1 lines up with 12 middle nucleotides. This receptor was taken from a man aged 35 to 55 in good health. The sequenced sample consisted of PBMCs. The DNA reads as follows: TGTGCCAGCAGTCCTGGGGACAGGGGGCGCGCCGGGGAGCTGTTTTTT. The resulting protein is CASSPGDRGRAGELFF.